The sequence of this T cell receptor (beta chain) was determined in a study of cytomegalovirus exposure and HLA in healthy donors. Libraries were prepared by immunoSEQ multiplex PCR; TCRdb keeps only in-frame clonotypes and omits some of them. Of about 220,000 clones in the sample, 80% to 90% were seen once. The donors formed part of the approximately 120-subject validation cohort, distinct from the approximately 670-subject first cohort. The CDR3 loop spans 15 amino acids. The V gene lost 2 bases and the J gene lost 9 bases, with 17 bases spanning the gap. From germline, CDR1 is SGHAT and CDR2 FQNNGV.

The clonotype comes from a man younger than 30 in good health and CMV-seronegative. The material sequenced was PBMCs. The chain couples TRBV11-2 to TRBJ2-1; weak D call: TRBD2 (6 bases). CDR3 nucleotide sequence: TGTGCCAGCAGCTTATTCTGGCAGAAGGAGGGTGAGCAGTTCTTC. Protein: CASSLFWQKEGEQFF.